These T cell receptor beta chains were read from a single sample in a study of T cells in localized non-small cell lung cancer. Clones were read by immunoSEQ multiplex PCR, and TCRdb kept only the in-frame ones, dropping some. The table includes some 64,000 clones, around 81% detected once. The specimen was PBMCs, collected before any cancer treatment. These receptor sequences come from a man between 40 and 70 years old with stage II lung adenocarcinoma. The CDR3 runs from the conserved cysteine through the conserved F or W. D genes are given only for firm matches. Only some rows state a clone size, as once, few, many or a class for expanded clones.

. TRBV10-3 TRBD1 CAIASQGAEGEAFF
. TRBV27 TRBD1 CASARQGSYGYTF
. TRBV30 . CAWRSQGTSYEQYF
few TRBV6-5 . CASSFEGNTEAFF
. TRBV11-3 TRBD2 CASSPLLAGGTYEQYF
. TRBV5-1 TRBD2 CASSPAGDFTGELFF
. TRBV5-1 . CASSLGDFVYEQYF
. TRBV5-1 . CASSTGLGGLFF
. TRBV27 TRBD1 CASRTGDSYEQYF
. TRBV4-3 . CASSQDTGPREKLFF
. TRBV7-3 . CASSLGHPQETQYF
. TRBV11-1 TRBD1 CASSLNRGKDYGYTF
. TRBV30 TRBD2 CAWSSGLADNEQFF
. TRBV30 . CAWKLRENTGELFF
. TRBV29-1 TRBD2 CSVEDSTGVAGSYNEQFF
. TRBV7-3 . CASSSGLTGEQYF
. TRBV7-9 TRBD1 CASSMDRGSNQPQHF
. TRBV7-9 . CASSPPGTNYGYTF
once TRBV6-1 TRBD1 CASSESGGYQPQHF
few TRBV19 TRBD1 CASSVNRGFGVDTQYF
few TRBV5-4 . CASSDTDTQYF
once TRBV27 . CASSFFGDPYNEQFF
. TRBV7-9 . CASSPLQVGRGEKLFF
. TRBV6-5 TRBD2 CASRERGLSYEQYF
. TRBV19 . CASSIVGGFTDTQYF
once TRBV6-5 TRBD2 CASSSLTSEDEQFF
. TRBV5-1 . CASSDGQVGEAFF
. TRBV19 . CATNARVAHSGANVLTF
. TRBV11-3 . CASSLRDWGEQFF
. TRBV15 TRBD1 CATSSPGTGNTGELFF
. TRBV9 . CASSGGTASSYEQYF
. TRBV10-3 . CAISPGNTEAFF
few TRBV5-6 . CASSLIGRGSPLHF
once TRBV29-1 TRBD2 CSGRGNGELFF
. TRBV29-1 TRBD1 CSVNDRVTGELFF
. TRBV4-2 TRBD2 CASSQDRMAGGEFNEQFF
. TRBV6-4 TRBD2 CASSDPGTSPWRQFF
. TRBV10-3 . CAISWGDSNQPQHF
once TRBV6-6 TRBD2 CASSLSGSAYEQYF
few TRBV14 . CASSQGEGAFF
. TRBV27 TRBD2 CATSLAGDFGEQYF
. TRBV6-5 TRBD1 CASSYSNAHRGNEQYF
. TRBV18 . CASSPQLAGEQFF
. TRBV6-1 TRBD1 CASSRQGSYEQYF
. TRBV7-2 . CASSLGLQETQYF
. TRBV7-6 TRBD1 CASSLQGDQPQHF
. TRBV2 TRBD2 CASSGLAGGFSSYEQYF
once TRBV29-1 TRBD1 CSVKGALFPYEQYF
. TRBV7-9 . CASSLNYEQYF